The 28 T cell receptor beta chains below all came from one sample that was sequenced in a study of OX40 agonist ivuxolimab in advanced cancers. Profiled with immunoSEQ multiplex PCR; TCRdb holds only in-frame clones, not every one. Of around 30,000 clones in the sample, roughly nine tenths were seen once. This material consisted of CD4+ or CD8+ T cells sorted from blood, taken in a trial of the OX40 agonist ivuxolimab. These receptor sequences come from an adult with an advanced solid tumor such as melanoma, head and neck, liver or kidney cancer.

The DNA of the CDR3 is TGTGCCAGCAGTTTAGGGGGCTCTGGAAACACCATATATTTT. Encoded protein: CASSLGGSGNTIYF. The chain recombines TRBV27 with TRBJ1-3, with a weak D call TRBD1 (5 bases). Germline V gene sequence: CDR1 MNHEY, CDR2 SMNVEV (reference sequence). V shed 2 bases and J shed 0 bases, with 5 bases lying between them. The length of the CDR3 is 14 residues.

The chain couples TRBV27 to TRBJ2-7; tentatively, D is TRBD1 (7 bases). The CDR3 spans 16 residues. The germline V and J ends were trimmed by 0 bases and 4 bases, with 16 bases remaining between them. The germline V gene has CDR1 MNHEY and CDR2 SMNVEV (reference sequence). For the CDR3, the DNA is TGTGCCAGCAGTTTATCACGCGGGACAGCTGCTTACGAGCAGTACTTC. Protein product: CASSLSRGTAAYEQYF.

V gene TRBV19 combines with J gene TRBJ1-1; D may be TRBD1 (6 bases). The germline gives CDR1 LNHDA, CDR2 SQIVND (reference sequence). This CDR3 has 13 residues. V lost 0 bases and J 5 bases, leaving 7 bases between the germline ends. The CDR3 reads CASSIDRGTEAFF. DNA for the CDR3: TGTGCCAGTAGTATAGACAGGGGAACTGAAGCTTTCTTT.

The genes are TRBV27 and TRBJ1-4; 11 nucleotides line up with TRBD1. Germline V gives CDR1 MNHEY, CDR2 SMNVEV (reference sequence). J gave up 8 bases and V 5 bases, and 10 bases lay outside the gene matches. The CDR3 is 16 residues long. Here the CDR3 DNA reads TGTGCCAGCAGTCCAGGGACAGGGGGATTTCGGGAAAAACTGTTTTTT. It codes for CASSPGTGGFREKLFF.

The chain carries TRBV19 and TRBJ1-1; D possibly corresponds to TRBD1 (5 bases). CDR3 length: 11 residues. Germline values: CDR1 LNHDA, CDR2 SQIVND (reference sequence). The V end was cut by 7 bases, the J end by 4 bases, with 7 bases between. The CDR3 spells CASIGGTEAFF. CDR3 nucleotide sequence: TGTGCCAGTATCGGGGGCACTGAAGCTTTCTTT.

The genes are TRBV15 and TRBJ1-1; D unresolved. Per germline, CDR1 LNHNV and CDR2 YYDKDF (reference sequence). V was shortened by 0 bases and J by 0 bases, with 5 bases between the two germline ends. There are 14 residues in the CDR3. CDR3 residues: CATSRERVNTEAFF. CDR3 in DNA: TGTGCCACCAGCAGAGAAAGAGTGAACACTGAAGCTTTCTTT. Full variable domain (missing parts from reference TRBV15 and TRBJ1-1): DAMVIQNPRYQVTQFGKPVTLSCSQTLNHNVMYWYQQKSSQAPKLLFHYYDKDFNNEADTPDNFQSRRPNTSFCFLDIRSPGLGDTAMYLCATSRERVNTEAFFGQGTRLTVV.

The chain uses TRBV28 and TRBJ2-7; TRBD1 matches at 7 bases. Germline lookup yields CDR1 MDHEN and CDR2 SYDVKM. There are 14 residues in the CDR3. Trimming cost V 3 bases and J 2 bases; bases outside gene matches: 4. CDR3 in DNA: TGTGCCAGCAGTTTGTATCAGGGGGCCTACGAGCAGTACTTC. It encodes CASSLYQGAYEQYF. The full variable domain, its missing parts supplied by reference TRBV28 and TRBJ2-7, is DVKVTQSSRYLVKRTGEKVFLECVQDMDHENMFWYRQDPGLGLRLIYFSYDVKMKEKGDIPEGYSVSREKKERFSLILESASTNQTSMYLCASSLYQGAYEQYFGPGTRLTVT.

The gene calls are TRBV27 and TRBJ1-5, with D possibly being TRBD1 (5 bases). The ends were cut back, 3 bases at V and 6 bases at J, with 9 bases in the middle. This CDR3 contains 13 residues. CDR1 and CDR2 from the germline V gene are MNHEY and SMNVEV (reference sequence). CDR3 DNA sequence: TGTGCCAGCAGTTTTCAGGGTAGTCAGCCCCAGCATTTT. It specifies CASSFQGSQPQHF.

This rearrangement joins TRBV5-5 to TRBJ2-7; the D gene is possibly TRBD2 (6 bases). Germline V CDR1 and CDR2: SGHKS, YYEKEE (reference sequence). The CDR3 loop spans 14 amino acids. V was trimmed by 5 bases and J by 3 bases, leaving 15 bases between them. In nucleotides, the CDR3 is TGTGCCAGCAGTCCGCTAGGGACTTTCTACGAGCAGTACTTC. This gives the protein CASSPLGTFYEQYF. Looking up the rest from reference TRBV5-5 and TRBJ2-7 gives the full variable domain: DAGVTQSPTHLIKTRGQQVTLRCSPISGHKSVSWYQQVLGQGPQFIFQYYEKEERGRGNFPDRFSARQFPNYSSELNVNALLLGDSALYLCASSPLGTFYEQYFGPGTRLTVT.

This chain uses TRBV7-6 with TRBJ2-7, with D possibly being TRBD1 or TRBD2 (5 bases each). V lost 1 base to trimming and J lost 3 bases, with 7 bases between them. Germline-derived CDR1 and CDR2 are SGHVS and FNYEAQ. The CDR3 sequence is 13 residues long. The CDR3 here is CASSLDGGYEQYF. The CDR3 coding sequence is TGTGCCAGCAGCTTAGATGGGGGCTACGAGCAGTACTTC. Full variable domain (rest looked up from reference TRBV7-6 and TRBJ2-7): GAGVSQSPRYKVTKRGQDVALRCDPISGHVSLYWYRQALGQGPEFLTYFNYEAQQDKSGLPNDRFSAERPEGSISTLTIQRTEQRDSAMYRCASSLDGGYEQYFGPGTRLTVT.

The chain combines TRBV28 with TRBJ1-5; the match to TRBD1 covers 9 bases. Trimming removed 5 bases from V and 6 bases from J; junction bases left unmatched: 14. In germline, CDR1 is MDHEN, CDR2 SYDVKM. This CDR3 has 17 amino acids. Written as DNA, the CDR3 is TGTGCCAGCAGTGGGCCCGGGACAGGGAAGGTTGGTCAGCCCCAGCATTTT. As protein: CASSGPGTGKVGQPQHF.

The rearrangement links TRBV6-1 to TRBJ1-1; D gene unclear. Trimming removed 3 bases at V and 9 bases at J, with 17 bases between. This CDR3 is built from 14 residues. Looked up from germline, CDR1 is MNHNS and CDR2 is SASEGT. Here the CDR3 DNA reads TGTGCCAGCAGTGACCTGGACGGCCCGGCTAAAGCTTTCTTT. This codes for CASSDLDGPAKAFF.

This chain uses TRBV5-1 with TRBJ1-2; 9 bases match TRBD1. CDR3 length: 14 amino acids. Germline V gene lookup returns CDR1 SGHRS and CDR2 YFSETQ. The V and J ends lost 3 bases and 3 bases, in that order; junction bases with no gene match: 3. The CDR3: CASSSQGAHYGYTF. The CDR3 bases are TGCGCCAGCAGCTCACAGGGGGCCCACTATGGCTACACCTTC.

This clone occurred once. V and J are TRBV4-1 and TRBJ2-5, with 7 bases matching TRBD2. V lost 0 bases to trimming and J lost 2 bases; unmatched junction nucleotides: 18. This CDR3 spans 20 amino acids. Germline CDR1 is MGHRA and CDR2 is YSYEKL. Here the CDR3 reads CASSQEGVLAGENSQETQYF. For the CDR3, the DNA is TGCGCCAGCAGCCAAGAGGGGGTCTTAGCGGGTGAGAACTCGCAAGAGACCCAGTACTTC.

This chain connects TRBV29-1 to TRBJ2-6; D is ambiguous. Per germline, CDR1 SQVTM and CDR2 ANQGSEA. This CDR3 comprises 13 residues. V lost 4 bases and J 1 base, leaving 5 bases between the germline ends. The DNA for the CDR3 is TGCAGCGTTGTGGTTTCTGGGGCCAACGTCCTGACTTTC. Protein: CSVVVSGANVLTF.

The J gene is TRBJ1-5, the V gene TRBV30; tentatively, D is TRBD1 (6 bases). The CDR3 covers 12 residues. Germline CDR1 is GTSNPN and CDR2 is SVGIG (reference sequence). The ends were cut back, 2 bases at V and 7 bases at J, with 9 bases in the middle. The CDR3 region is CAWSPGDQPQHF. CDR3 DNA sequence: TGTGCCTGGAGTCCAGGGGACCAGCCCCAGCATTTT.

This rearrangement joins TRBV11-2 to TRBJ2-2; D gene uncertain. V gave up 2 bases and J gave up 2 bases, with 9 bases separating them. Germline loops: CDR1 SGHAT, CDR2 FQNNGV. The CDR3 runs to 15 residues. CDR3 region: CASSLFGQNTGELFF. CDR3 bases: TGTGCCAGCAGCTTATTCGGCCAAAACACCGGGGAGCTGTTTTTT.

The chain joins TRBV19 to TRBJ1-2; D perhaps matches TRBD1 (5 bases). V dropped 1 base and J dropped 8 bases, with 14 bases sitting between them. Germline loops: CDR1 LNHDA, CDR2 SQIVND (reference sequence). This CDR3 has 14 amino acids. The CDR3 region has the DNA TGTGCCAGTAGTATAGTTGGAGGGGTGGACGGCTACACCTTC. It specifies CASSIVGGVDGYTF.

The gene calls are TRBV27 and TRBJ2-3; TRBD2 agrees at 9 bases. The CDR3 has 16 amino acids. Germline lookup yields CDR1 MNHEY and CDR2 SMNVEV (reference sequence). J was trimmed by 2 bases and V by 3 bases; bases with no gene match: 6. CDR3 coding DNA: TGTGCCAGCAGTTTCTTCGGGACTAGCCTCACAGATACGCAGTATTTT. It translates to CASSFFGTSLTDTQYF.

The genes are TRBV19 and TRBJ1-1; the D is unclear. Trimming stripped 1 base from V and 5 bases from J, with 5 bases between. Germline V gives CDR1 LNHDA, CDR2 SQIVND (reference sequence). This CDR3 has 12 amino acids. CDR3 DNA sequence: TGTGCCAGTAGTATAGGGAGAACTGAAGCTTTCTTT. Its protein is CASSIGRTEAFF.

The genes are TRBV6-5 and TRBJ2-1; D not certain. Trimming pared 1 base from V and 6 bases from J, leaving 7 bases between. The germline CDR1 and CDR2 sequences are MNHEY and SVGAGI. CDR3 length: 13 residues. In DNA, the CDR3 is TGTGCCAGCAGTTACTTCTCGAGCAATGAGCAGTTCTTC. Residues: CASSYFSSNEQFF.

The CDR3 is CASSAGLAGFNEQFF. CDR3 sequence (DNA): TGTGCCAGCAGCGCAGGGCTAGCGGGTTTCAATGAGCAGTTCTTC. The J gene is TRBJ2-1, the V gene TRBV9; TRBD2 matches at 8 bases. Germline trimming cut 3 bases from V and 6 bases from J; bases unmatched to any gene: 8. In germline, CDR1 is SGDLS, CDR2 YYNGEE. This CDR3 region has 15 residues.

V usage is TRBV27 and J usage is TRBJ2-5; D possibly corresponds to TRBD2 (7 bases). The CDR3 contains 16 residues. Per germline, CDR1 MNHEY and CDR2 SMNVEV (reference sequence). Between the trimmed V and J ends, which lost 6 bases and 1 base, there was a span of 18 bases. The CDR3: CASRHQGLAAQETQYF. DNA for the CDR3: TGTGCCAGCAGACACCAGGGGCTAGCGGCCCAAGAGACCCAGTACTTC.

This clone appeared once. The V and J genes are TRBV5-6 and TRBJ2-7; 7 bases line up with TRBD1. V was pared by 3 bases and J by 2 bases, with 11 bases of the junction left unmatched. The germline V gene encodes CDR1 SGHDT and CDR2 YYEEEE. This CDR3 contains 16 residues. In nucleotides, the CDR3 is TGTGCCAGCAGCTACGAGACAGGGTTACTTACCTACGAGCAGTACTTC. It translates to CASSYETGLLTYEQYF.

The CDR3 reads CASSQAGPLYEQYF. The CDR3 coding sequence is TGCGCCAGCAGCCAAGCAGGCCCCCTCTACGAGCAGTACTTC. The V gene is TRBV4-1, the J gene TRBJ2-7, with D unclear. Germline V gene lookup returns CDR1 MGHRA and CDR2 YSYEKL. The CDR3 covers 14 residues. The ends were cut back, 1 base at V and 3 bases at J, with 10 bases in the middle.

This chain joins TRBV5-1 and TRBJ2-5; 12 bases are a match to TRBD2. Germline values: CDR1 SGHRS, CDR2 YFSETQ. V shed 2 bases and J 4 bases; nucleotides not matched to a gene: 6. The CDR3 covers 16 residues. The CDR3 reads CASSFRTSGTRETQYF. CDR3 nucleotides: TGCGCCAGCAGCTTCCGGACTAGCGGGACTAGAGAGACCCAGTACTTC.

The chain recombines TRBV2 with TRBJ1-5; 8 bases match TRBD1. V lost 3 bases and J lost 6; bases outside the gene matches: 7. There are 15 residues in the CDR3. Germline CDR1 reads SNHLY; CDR2 reads FYNNEI. This chain's CDR3 is CASSEIGQGPQPQHF. The DNA for the CDR3 is TGTGCCAGCAGTGAGATAGGACAGGGCCCTCAGCCCCAGCATTTT.

The V call is TRBV7-8, the J call TRBJ1-2, with 9 positions matching TRBD1. Germline lookup yields CDR1 SGHVS and CDR2 FQNEAQ. Trimming removed 1 base from V and 4 bases from J; junction bases left unmatched: 7. This CDR3 has 16 residues. CDR3: CASSLVNGQGFYGYTF. CDR3 coding DNA: TGTGCCAGCAGCTTAGTGAACGGACAGGGGTTCTATGGCTACACCTTC.